A single sample is the source of the 31 T cell receptor beta chains below, sequenced in a study of tumor-infiltrating lymphocytes in primary liver carcinoma. From unsorted bulk tissue weighing roughly 17-34 mg, DNA and RNA were co-extracted. Total RNA (approximately 500 ng) served as template for TCR beta cDNA synthesis primed by a constant-region primer. Slightly modified ARM-PCR, run as three nested multiplex PCR rounds, produced the TCR beta libraries. The first two PCR rounds used TRBV1-TRBV30 forward primers with a C-beta reverse primer, about 10 cycles each. TCRdb fed the multiplex PCR reads into MiXCR, producing one record per CDR3 protein. Seen here are tens of thousands of distinct CDR3 sequences, about 71% observed once, and the top ten hold 40%. Sequenced material: liver tumor tissue from sampling region 4. Subset denoted: tumor region T4, right-lateral pole. The receptor set was obtained from a man aged 35-49 years with primary liver carcinoma and hepatitis B virus infection.

For this clonotype: The CDR3 ends on some other residue instead of the conserved phenylalanine or tryptophan, so this is likely a read error. The V gene is TRBV6-6, the J gene TRBJ2-2; the match to TRBD1 covers 9 bases. The CDR3 length is 15 residues. Germline CDR1 and CDR2: MNHNY and SVGAGI (reference sequence). CDR3 protein: CASSIQGASTGELFS. Written as DNA, the CDR3 is TGTGCCAGCAGTATACAGGGGGCGAGCACCGGAGAGCTGTTTTCT.

The table lists this clonotype with a few counts. This sequence joins TRBV12-3 or TRBV12-4 and TRBJ2-3; TRBD2 matches 7 bases. Losses at the gene ends were 3 bases for V and 4 bases for J; bases not matched to a gene: 4. The CDR3 extends over 14 amino acids. As DNA, the CDR3 is TGTGCCAGCAGTTTGGGGGGGAGTCCAGATACGCAGTATTTT. It translates to CASSLGGSPDTQYF.

This clonotype has at least ten counts. The chain recombines TRBV5-1 with TRBJ2-1; 13 bases fit TRBD2. This CDR3 has 16 residues. CDR1 is SGHRS, CDR2 YFSETQ, per germline. Trimming took 4 bases from V and 5 from J; bases not matched to a gene: 6. The DNA for the CDR3 is TGCGCCAGCAGCAACCGACTAGCGGGAGGCAACAATGAGCAGTTCTTC. Translation: CASSNRLAGGNNEQFF.

Concerning this clonotype: Germline is not matched at one junction end, which may reflect a read error. V gene TRBV11-2 combines with J gene TRBJ2-3; D may be TRBD1 (6 bases). CDR1 and CDR2 (germline): SGHAT, FQNNGV. The CDR3 has 15 amino acids. The CDR3 here is CTSSMPQGRPDTQYF. CDR3 nucleotide sequence: TGTACCAGCAGCATGCCACAGGGTCGGCCAGATACACAGTATTTT.

This clonotype was seen just once. The CDR3 end shows no conserved phenylalanine or tryptophan, and so a read error is likely. The rearrangement joins TRBV11-1 to TRBJ2-1; 8 bases map to TRBD2. Germline loops: CDR1 SGHAT, CDR2 FQDESV (reference sequence). The CDR3 extends over 13 amino acids. DNA of the CDR3: TGTGCCAGTAGCTCGGGAGGGCCGAATGAGCAGTTCTCC. Amino acids: CASSSGGPNEQFS.

V is TRBV28 and J is TRBJ2-5; D is perhaps TRBD2 (5 bases). The CDR3 is 17 amino acids. Germline CDR1 MDHEN, CDR2 SYDVKM. Deletions cut 2 bases from V and 9 bases from J, with 25 bases between. The CDR3 is CASSLLVGSEMIEAQYF. For the CDR3, the DNA is TGTGCCAGCAGTTTACTTGTCGGTAGCGAGATGATTGAGGCCCAGTACTTC.

A word on this clonotype: A much larger clone differs from this one at a single base, so this may be a read error. The genes are TRBV6-1 and TRBJ2-1, with unresolved D. The V end was cut by 6 bases, the J end by 6 bases, with 3 bases between. Germline lookup yields CDR1 MNHNS and CDR2 SASEGT. The CDR3 covers 10 residues. The CDR3 region has the DNA TGTGCCAGCAGCTTCAATGAGCAGTTCTTC. The encoded protein is CASSFNEQFF.

This rearrangement joins TRBV28 to TRBJ1-2, with 9 bases fitting TRBD1. Unmatched junction bases numbered 11, after V lost 5 bases and J lost 4 bases. Germline V gene lookup returns CDR1 MDHEN and CDR2 SYDVKM. The CDR3 has 16 amino acids. The CDR3, as DNA: TGTGCCAGCAGTATACCCCCCGGGACAGGGACCTATGGCTACACCTTC. This translates into CASSIPPGTGTYGYTF.

This clonotype was recorded at least ten times. This chain uses TRBV4-3 with TRBJ2-1; 10 bases are a match to TRBD2. The CDR3 has 17 amino acids. V gave up 3 bases and J gave up 1 base; unmatched junction bases: 6. In germline, CDR1 is LGHNA, CDR2 YSLEER. The CDR3 DNA follows: TGCGCCAGCAGCCAGGACCTAGCGGGAGCTTCCTACAATGAGCAGTTCTTC. Translating gives CASSQDLAGASYNEQFF.

On this clonotype: The conserved final phenylalanine or tryptophan is absent from the CDR3, which likely points to a read error. As DNA, the CDR3 is TGCGCCAGCAGTTTAAACTGGGATACAGATACGCAGTATTCT. Its protein product is CASSLNWDTDTQYS. The V and J genes are TRBV6-5 and TRBJ2-3; D unresolved. The CDR3 contains 14 residues. Looked up from germline, CDR1 is MNHEY and CDR2 is SVGAGI.

The rearrangement uses TRBV11-2 and TRBJ2-7, with D maybe TRBD1 (6 bases). CDR1 SGHAT and CDR2 FQNNGV come from the germline V gene. This CDR3 spans 17 amino acids. V lost 0 bases and J 1 base, leaving 16 bases between the germline ends. The CDR3 DNA reads TGTGCCAGCAGCTTAGATGAAGGGGGTCAGGGATCCTACGAGCAGTACTTC. Translation: CASSLDEGGQGSYEQYF.

The chain joins TRBV9 to TRBJ2-5; D unclear. With 1 base removed from V and 0 bases from J, the gap between germline ends came to 7 bases. The length of the CDR3 is 14 residues. CDR1 SGDLS and CDR2 YYNGEE come from the germline V gene. This CDR3 is CASSVRSNQETQYF. Here the CDR3 DNA reads TGTGCCAGCAGCGTACGAAGCAACCAAGAGACCCAGTACTTC.

As to this clonotype: At one of its ends the junction is not consistent with the germline gene, which may arise from a read error. The chain joins TRBV14 to TRBJ2-1; D unresolved. Looked up from germline, CDR1 is SGHDN and CDR2 is FVKESK. CDR3 size: 16 residues. The CDR3 loop reads CASSAVVGWLNNERFF. The CDR3, as DNA: TGTGCCAGCAGTGCCGTAGTGGGATGGCTAAACAATGAGCGGTTCTTC.

Worth noting for this clonotype: Lacking the conserved final phenylalanine or tryptophan, this CDR3 likely reflects a read error. V is TRBV10-3 and J is TRBJ2-6; TRBD2 agrees at 7 bases. V was pared by 5 bases and J by 4 bases, with 5 bases of the junction left unmatched. The CDR3 length is 15 residues. Germline V lookup: CDR1 ENHRY, CDR2 SYGVKD. The CDR3 nucleotides are TGTGCCATCAGTATGGGAGGGCACGGGGCCAACGTCCTGACTCTC. Residues: CAISMGGHGANVLTL.

Of note for this clonotype: A much larger clonotype is one base distant, so this may be a read error. J is TRBJ2-7 and V is TRBV12-3 or TRBV12-4; 10 nucleotides line up with TRBD2. This CDR3 has 14 residues. CDR3 loop: CVSSLLAGGYEQYF. The CDR3 coding sequence is TGTGTCAGCAGTTTGTTAGCGGGAGGCTACGAGCAGTACTTC.

Concerning this clonotype: Given the absence of the conserved phenylalanine or tryptophan at the CDR3 end, a read error is likely. It is unclear where the CDR3 begins or ends on the DNA, so no DNA is shown, and the CDR3 is as TCRdb lists it. The chain recombines TRBV11-1 with TRBJ2-7. Germline CDR1 is SGHAT and CDR2 is FQDESV (reference sequence). The CDR3 sequence runs 12 residues, both termini included. The CDR3 protein is CASSWNSYEHYS.

About this clonotype: This could be a read error, since a much larger clone is one nucleotide away. The CDR3 is CASALLTGGGNTIYF. For the CDR3, the DNA is TGTGCCAGCGCCCTTCTGACAGGGGGTGGAAACACCATATATTTT. The V and J genes are TRBV6-1 and TRBJ1-3, with 9 bases matching TRBD1. V lost 8 bases, J lost 3 bases, and 8 bases stayed unmatched. The V gene's germline CDR1 is MNHNS and CDR2 SASEGT. The CDR3 runs to 15 residues.

As concerns this clonotype: This CDR3 is missing its conserved last phenylalanine or tryptophan, likely due to a read error. V gene TRBV7-9 combines with J gene TRBJ1-1; weak D call: TRBD1 (6 bases). Trimming took off 5 bases at V and 3 bases at J, with 13 bases between the two ends. CDR1 is SEHNR and CDR2 is FQNEAQ in the germline V gene (reference sequence). This CDR3 has 14 amino acids. DNA of the CDR3: TGTGCCAGCAGCATAGTGGGGGGCTACACTGAAGCTTTCTCT. It yields the protein CASSIVGGYTEAFS.

With respect to this clonotype: The conserved closing phenylalanine or tryptophan is absent in this CDR3, likely reflecting a read error. This chain connects TRBV12-3 or TRBV12-4 to TRBJ2-3, with 7 positions matching TRBD2. V was clipped by 7 bases and J by 1 base; unmatched bases: 11. CDR3 length equals 16 residues. CDR3 loop: CASTSGRSGGTDTQYH. DNA for the CDR3: TGTGCCAGCACCTCGGGGAGGAGCGGGGGCACAGATACGCAGTATCAT.

The chain combines TRBV19 with TRBJ2-7; 7 positions match TRBD2. Per germline, CDR1 LNHDA and CDR2 SQIVND (reference sequence). This CDR3 has 15 amino acids. The V and J ends lost 6 bases and 3 bases, in that order; junction bases with no gene match: 11. The CDR3 loop is CASSLGTNGSYEQYF. The CDR3 nucleotides read TGTGCCAGTAGCCTCGGGACTAACGGGAGCTACGAGCAGTACTTC.

Regarding this clonotype: This sequence may be a read error, since a much larger clone differs from it by one base. The chain is built from TRBV5-1 and TRBJ2-1; D unclear. V gave up 4 bases and J gave up 9 bases, with 11 bases separating them. This CDR3 spans 12 amino acids. Germline CDR1 is SGHRS and CDR2 is YFSETQ. CDR3 DNA: TGCGCCAGCAGCACTTCGCCTACTGAGCAGTTCTTC. Protein product: CASSTSPTEQFF.

A remark on this clonotype: One end of the junction fails to match germline, which may point to a read error. This chain joins TRBV29-1 and TRBJ2-2; unclear D gene. This CDR3 contains 12 residues. The germline CDR1 and CDR2 sequences are SQVTM and ANQGSEA. CDR3 coding DNA: TGCAGCGCCGAACGGTACACCCGGGAGCTGTTTTTT. This sequence encodes CSAERYTRELFF.

This clonotype was seen at least ten times. The gene calls are TRBV4-1 and TRBJ1-5, with D perhaps TRBD1 (5 bases). The V gene lost 6 bases and the J gene lost 1 base, with 13 bases spanning the gap. Germline lookup yields CDR1 MGHRA and CDR2 YSYEKL. CDR3 size: 15 residues. DNA of the CDR3: TGCGCCAGCAGTCCCATAGAGGGGAGCAATCAGCCCCAGCATTTT. Protein: CASSPIEGSNQPQHF.

Worth noting for this clonotype: At one boundary the junction diverges from the germline segment, which might be a read error. The gene calls are TRBV5-1 and TRBJ2-5; D is ambiguous. The germline V gene encodes CDR1 SGHRS and CDR2 YFSETQ. The CDR3 has 14 residues. The CDR3 region has the DNA TGCGCCAGCGGCTTGGGTCAGTACCAAGAGACCCAGTACTTC. Protein product: CASGLGQYQETQYF.

This clonotype was seen many times. One junction end does not reproduce the germline sequence, and a read error may be involved. The V call is TRBV28, the J call TRBJ1-5; D is perhaps TRBD1 (5 bases). Germline V gene sequence: CDR1 MDHEN, CDR2 SYDVKM. The CDR3 runs to 17 residues. The CDR3 DNA is TGTGCCAGCAGTTCTCGTCCTGGGCTCGGGAGCCTCGGGACCCAACATTTT. This sequence encodes CASSSRPGLGSLGTQHF.

A word on this clonotype: One end of the junction is discordant with germline, which a read error may explain. This chain links TRBV11-2 with TRBJ2-2; D is possibly TRBD2 (6 bases). The V gene's germline CDR1 is SGHAT and CDR2 FQNNGV. This CDR3 spans 14 amino acids. CDR3 amino acids: CTSSTDSDTEELFF. CDR3 coding DNA: TGTACTAGCAGCACAGACTCGGACACCGAGGAGCTGTTTTTT.

Note on this clonotype: Germline is not matched at one junction end, which may reflect a read error. The chain is built from TRBV11-1 and TRBJ2-1; TRBD2 might be the D (5 bases). CDR3 size: 14 residues. Germline CDR1 and CDR2: SGHAT and FQDESV (reference sequence). The CDR3 sequence is CASGLGSADNEQFF. The CDR3 nucleotides read TGTGCCAGCGGCTTAGGCTCAGCGGACAATGAGCAGTTCTTC.

This rearrangement joins TRBV4-2 to TRBJ2-3; perhaps D is TRBD1 or TRBD2 (5 bases each). The V end lost 4 bases, the J end lost 4 bases, and 15 bases lay between the germline ends. CDR1 and CDR2 (germline): LGHNA, YNFKEQ. There are 15 residues in the CDR3. CDR3 in DNA: TGTGCCAGCAGCCCTAAGGTGGGACCCGCAGATACGCAGTATTTT. Translating gives CASSPKVGPADTQYF.

As concerns this clonotype: This likely comes from a read error, as the CDR3 has no conserved phenylalanine or tryptophan at its end. It is unclear where the CDR3 begins or ends on the DNA, so no DNA is shown, and the CDR3 is as TCRdb lists it. The chain combines TRBV14 with TRBJ2-1; TRBD1, the D gene given by the table, was not confirmed from the DNA. Germline CDR1 and CDR2: SGHDN and FVKESK. The CDR3 is made up of 16 amino acids, end residues included. The CDR3: CASSAPGDSSYNEQFS.

The chain is built from TRBV2 and TRBJ2-7; possibly TRBD2 for D (5 bases). This CDR3 is built from 12 residues. Germline CDR1 SNHLY, CDR2 FYNNEI. The V end lost 3 bases, the J end lost 4 bases, and 7 bases lay between the germline ends. The CDR3 spells CASSETGYEQYF. CDR3 nucleotide sequence: TGTGCCAGCAGTGAGACGGGGTACGAGCAGTACTTC.

Remarks on this clonotype: An end of the junction does not agree with germline; a read error may underlie this. The rearrangement joins TRBV6-5 to TRBJ2-1; 9 bases are shared with TRBD2. CDR1 is MNHEY, CDR2 SVGAGI, per germline. The CDR3 has 14 amino acids. CDR3 amino acids: CTSSRLADYNEQFF. The CDR3 DNA is TGTACCAGCAGTCGACTAGCGGATTACAATGAGCAGTTCTTC.